A single sample is the source of the 27 T cell receptor beta chains below, sequenced in a study of Graves' ophthalmopathy and Graves' hyperthyroidism. The TCR beta CDR3 regions underwent amplification from RNA transcripts. A first-round RT-PCR used HTBI primers, followed by a second-round multiplex PCR. MiXCR, applied by TCRdb to the multiplex PCR reads, yields one record per CDR3 protein. The data hold some 350,000 distinct CDR3 sequences, with roughly 17% observed a single time. Sequenced sample: peripheral blood. All receptors come from an adult woman with stable Graves' hyperthyroidism.

This clonotype was seen a few times. The V gene is TRBV7-2, the J gene TRBJ2-7; TRBD1 aligns across 7 bases. Germline assignment: CDR1 SGHTA and CDR2 FQGNSA. CDR3 size: 14 residues. V was pared by 0 bases and J by 4 bases, with 3 bases of the junction left unmatched. CDR3 protein: CASSLAGTVYEQYF. The CDR3 nucleotides are TGTGCCAGCAGCTTAGCCGGGACAGTTTACGAGCAGTACTTC.

This clonotype was seen at least ten times. The chain has TRBV9 and TRBJ2-3; 8 bases are a match to TRBD2. Looked up from germline, CDR1 is SGDLS and CDR2 is YYNGEE. J gave up 9 bases and V 3 bases, and 6 bases lay outside the gene matches. The CDR3 loop spans 13 amino acids. CDR3 coding DNA: TGTGCCAGCAGCGCGGGAGGGGGGAAGACGCAGTATTTT. This encodes CASSAGGGKTQYF.

This chain links TRBV30 with TRBJ1-3, with D unclear. Per the germline V gene, CDR1 is GTSNPN and CDR2 is SVGIG (reference sequence). The V end lost 0 bases, the J end lost 1 base, and 7 bases lay between the germline ends. The length of the CDR3 is 14 residues. DNA of the CDR3: TGTGCCTGGAGTGTTGGGGTTTCTGGAAACACCATATATTTT. Translation: CAWSVGVSGNTIYF. Drawing the rest from reference TRBV30 and TRBJ1-3, the complete variable domain is SQTIHQWPATLVQPVGSPLSLECTVEGTSNPNLYWYRQAAGRGLQLLFYSVGIGQISSEVPQNLSASRPQDRQFILSSKKLLLSDSGFYLCAWSVGVSGNTIYFGEGSWLTVV.

This clonotype was counted at least ten times. The rearrangement links TRBV30 to TRBJ2-7, with 10 bases matching TRBD2. Germline V gene lookup returns CDR1 GTSNPN and CDR2 SVGIG (reference sequence). Losses at the gene ends were 3 bases for V and 4 bases for J; bases not matched to a gene: 3. This CDR3 region has 13 residues. The CDR3 sequence is CAWRGLARYEQYF. The CDR3 DNA is TGTGCCTGGAGGGGACTAGCGAGATACGAGCAGTACTTC.

This clonotype was seen only a few times. With a much larger clone just one base away, this may be a read error. V is TRBV28 and J is TRBJ1-1; no reliable D call. The length of the CDR3 is 13 residues. Germline V lookup: CDR1 MDHEN, CDR2 SYDVKM. The CDR3 protein is CANSLIWLVGAFF. The CDR3 coding sequence is TGTGCCAACAGTTTAATTTGGCTCGTAGGAGCTTTCTTT.

This clonotype was seen ten or more times. The chain carries TRBV20-1 and TRBJ1-6; D is unresolved. V dropped 5 bases and J dropped 0 bases, with 8 bases sitting between them. Germline V gives CDR1 DFQATT, CDR2 SNEGSKA (reference sequence). This CDR3 is 14 amino acids long. CDR3 residues: CSAPGTSYNSPLHF. The CDR3 nucleotides are TGCAGTGCTCCTGGAACCTCCTATAATTCACCCCTCCACTTT.

This clonotype was seen at least ten times. The genes are TRBV15 and TRBJ2-7; the D is unclear. The CDR3 is 16 residues long. V was trimmed by 0 bases and J by 5 bases, leaving 17 bases between them. Germline V gives CDR1 LNHNV, CDR2 YYDKDF (reference sequence). CDR3 protein: CATSRDRASQRHEQYF. In DNA form, the CDR3 reads TGTGCCACCAGCAGAGATCGTGCCTCCCAGCGTCACGAGCAGTACTTC.

This clonotype has a handful of counts. The CDR3 sequence is CASSYRSGQGAGGTEAFF. The CDR3 region has the DNA TGTGCCAGCAGCTACCGGTCTGGGCAGGGGGCAGGAGGCACTGAAGCTTTCTTT. J is TRBJ1-1 and V is TRBV3-1, with TRBD1 identical over 8 bases. Germline loops: CDR1 LGHDT, CDR2 YNNKEL (reference sequence). V lost 5 bases, J lost 4 bases, and 18 bases stayed unmatched. CDR3 length: 18 residues. Looking up the rest from reference TRBV3-1 and TRBJ1-1 gives the full variable domain: DTAVSQTPKYLVTQMGNDKSIKCEQNLGHDTMYWYKQDSKKFLKIMFSYNNKELIINETVPNRFSPKSPDKAHLNLHINSLELGDSAVYFCASSYRSGQGAGGTEAFFGQGTRLTVV.

This clonotype was recorded at least ten times. Here the CDR3 DNA reads TGTGCCAGCAGTGAGTCCCCGCTAGAGCAGTACTTC. Its protein is CASSESPLEQYF. The chain links TRBV25-1 to TRBJ2-7; D remains unclear. The CDR3 runs to 12 residues. V lost 3 bases to trimming and J lost 7 bases, with 10 bases between them. Per the germline V gene, CDR1 is MGHDK and CDR2 is SYGVNS.

This clonotype was picked up many times. This chain links TRBV20-1 with TRBJ2-5; the D gene is possibly TRBD2 (5 bases). This CDR3 is built from 13 residues. V lost 4 bases and J 4 bases, leaving 13 bases between the germline ends. CDR1 DFQATT and CDR2 SNEGSKA come from the germline V gene (reference sequence). DNA of the CDR3: TGCAGTGCTACTGAGGGCCATCGAGAGACCCAGTACTTC. It encodes CSATEGHRETQYF.

This clonotype was detected ten times or more. The chain combines TRBV6-5 with TRBJ1-5, with D possibly being TRBD1 (5 bases). V shed 2 bases and J shed 3 bases, with 8 bases lying between them. CDR1 and CDR2 (germline): MNHEY, SVGAGI. The CDR3 contains 14 residues. The DNA of the CDR3 is TGTGCCAGCAGTTACAGGGGCGTCAATCAGCCCCAGCATTTT. Its protein product is CASSYRGVNQPQHF.

This clonotype was observed a few times. The chain joins TRBV30 to TRBJ2-4; D is ambiguous. The CDR3 totals 15 residues. Trimming removed 4 bases at V and 0 bases at J, with 13 bases between. Germline CDR1 reads GTSNPN; CDR2 reads SVGIG (reference sequence). The CDR3 reads CAWNPQSRAKNIQYF. The DNA for the CDR3 is TGTGCCTGGAATCCCCAATCGAGAGCCAAAAACATTCAGTACTTC.

In its sample, this clonotype was seen many times. J is TRBJ1-1 and V is TRBV6-1; D is perhaps TRBD1 (6 bases). The ends were cut back, 4 bases at V and 3 bases at J, with 15 bases in the middle. Germline assignment: CDR1 MNHNS and CDR2 SASEGT. The CDR3 is made up of 15 amino acids. The CDR3 spells CASSVEGRGYTEAFF. The CDR3 bases are TGTGCCAGCAGTGTAGAGGGAAGGGGGTACACTGAAGCTTTCTTT.

The chain joins TRBV28 to TRBJ2-7; D remains unclear. Germline assignment: CDR1 MDHEN and CDR2 SYDVKM. The CDR3 spans 13 residues. Trimming cost V 8 bases and J 7 bases, with 18 bases left between them. As DNA, the CDR3 is TGTGCCAGCTCACCTCAAGGGCCCGGGGAGCAGTACTTC. It encodes CASSPQGPGEQYF.

This clonotype turned up a few times. V usage is TRBV28 and J usage is TRBJ2-7; D might be TRBD2 (5 bases). V lost 8 bases and J lost 1, with 6 bases in between. CDR3 length: 11 residues. Germline V gene data show CDR1 as MDHEN and CDR2 as SYDVKM. In DNA, the CDR3 is TGTGCCAGCCGGGATTCCTACGAGCAGTACGTC. Its protein is CASRDSYEQYV.

This chain joins TRBV11-2 and TRBJ1-2, with D maybe TRBD1 (6 bases). The germline CDR1 and CDR2 sequences are SGHAT and FQNNGV. This CDR3 has 13 amino acids. Trimming stripped 5 bases from V and 2 bases from J, with 9 bases between. CDR3 nucleotide sequence: TGTGCCAGCAGCATTACAGGGAACTATGGCTACACCTTC. Translation: CASSITGNYGYTF.

This clonotype came up many times. The chain employs TRBV11-2 and TRBJ2-3; D is perhaps TRBD2 (5 bases). Trimming cost V 0 bases and J 0 bases, with 7 bases left between them. From germline, CDR1 is SGHAT and CDR2 FQNNGV. The CDR3 has 15 residues. The CDR3 loop is CASSLDRTSTDTQYF. For the CDR3, the DNA is TGTGCCAGCAGCTTAGATCGGACTAGCACAGATACGCAGTATTTT. Drawing the rest from reference TRBV11-2 and TRBJ2-3, the complete variable domain is EAGVAQSPRYKIIEKRQSVAFWCNPISGHATLYWYQQILGQGPKLLIQFQNNGVVDDSQLPKDRFSAERLKGVDSTLKIQPAKLEDSAVYLCASSLDRTSTDTQYFGPGTRLTVL.

As regards this clonotype: A much more abundant neighbour one base away suggests this may be a read error. The chain is built from TRBV28 and TRBJ2-7; D is uncertain. In germline, CDR1 is MDHEN, CDR2 SYDVKM. The CDR3 loop spans 14 amino acids. CDR3 region: CASTRGAPSYGQYV. The CDR3, as DNA: TGTGCCAGCACCCGTGGAGCTCCCTCCTACGGGCAGTACGTC.

A word on this clonotype: The CDR3 ends on some other residue instead of the conserved phenylalanine or tryptophan, so this is likely a read error. The limits of the CDR3 on the DNA are not certain, so only TCRdb's listed CDR3 is given. The chain uses TRBV12-3 or TRBV12-4 and TRBJ1-1. From its first to its last residue, the CDR3 has 14 amino acids. The CDR3 sequence is CASNKRVGNTEACY.

In DNA form, the CDR3 reads TGTGCCAGCAGTGAAACGATACGGATCCAAGAGACCCAGTACTTC. Translation: CASSETIRIQETQYF. This chain joins TRBV6-1 and TRBJ2-5; D remains ambiguous. The V end lost 2 bases, the J end lost 1 base, and 11 bases lay between the germline ends. This CDR3 is 15 amino acids long. The germline gives CDR1 MNHNS, CDR2 SASEGT.

The genes are TRBV28 and TRBJ2-7; 10 bases map to TRBD1. V shed 5 bases, J shed 3 bases, and the junction held 7 bases outside the gene matches. In germline, CDR1 is MDHEN, CDR2 SYDVKM. The CDR3 spans 15 residues. The CDR3 reads CASSGRQGADYEQYF. CDR3 coding DNA: TGTGCCAGCAGTGGGAGACAGGGGGCGGACTACGAGCAGTACTTC.

This clonotype was observed many times. The rearrangement joins TRBV27 to TRBJ2-5, with 7 nucleotides matching TRBD1. In germline, CDR1 is MNHEY, CDR2 SMNVEV (reference sequence). V trimming: 5 bases; J trimming: 0 bases; junction bases outside the gene matches: 15. CDR3 length: 18 residues. The CDR3 region is CASSPRQGSGPYQETQYF. The CDR3 DNA reads as TGTGCCAGCAGTCCTCGACAGGGATCGGGGCCGTACCAAGAGACCCAGTACTTC.

The chain joins TRBV13 to TRBJ2-7, with 9 positions matching TRBD1. The germline CDR1 and CDR2 sequences are PRHDT and FYEKMQ (reference sequence). J lost 2 bases, V lost 5 bases, and 19 bases had no gene match. The CDR3 consists of 19 residues. The CDR3 here is CASSLATRDRVGDPYEQYF. The DNA of the CDR3 is TGTGCCAGCAGCCTAGCGACCCGGGACAGGGTAGGGGACCCCTACGAGCAGTACTTC.

This clonotype was found many times. CDR3 amino acids: CASSLGGLATGETQYF. The DNA for the CDR3 is TGTGCCAGCAGCTTAGGAGGACTAGCGACTGGAGAGACCCAGTACTTC. This chain joins TRBV7-8 and TRBJ2-5; TRBD2 aligns across 9 bases. The germline gives CDR1 SGHVS, CDR2 FQNEAQ. The CDR3 runs to 16 residues. Trimming cost V 1 base and J 4 bases; bases outside gene matches: 7.

This clonotype occurred many times. V usage is TRBV4-3 and J usage is TRBJ1-6, with TRBD1 identical over 9 bases. CDR3 length equals 15 residues. V dropped 3 bases and J dropped 10; count of bases not matched to a gene: 7. Germline V gene sequence: CDR1 LGHNA, CDR2 YSLEER. CDR3 sequence reads: CASSQVTGGGSPLHF. The CDR3 region has the DNA TGCGCCAGCAGCCAGGTCACAGGGGGCGGATCACCCCTCCACTTT.

This clonotype occurred many times. The rearrangement links TRBV20-1 to TRBJ1-2, with 9 bases matching TRBD1. The junction had 2 bases not matched to a gene; V was cut back by 1 base and J by 5 bases. The CDR3 length is 13 residues. From germline, CDR1 is DFQATT and CDR2 SNEGSKA (reference sequence). The CDR3 sequence: CSARADRGYGYTF. As DNA, the CDR3 is TGCAGTGCTAGAGCCGACAGGGGGTATGGCTACACCTTC.

In its sample, this clonotype was seen many times. The chain joins TRBV12-3 or TRBV12-4 to TRBJ2-2; D might be TRBD1 (5 bases). Trimming stripped 1 base from V and 7 bases from J, with 13 bases between. This CDR3 comprises 15 residues. CDR3 loop: CASSLGAWGVGELFF. The CDR3 nucleotides read TGTGCCAGCAGTTTAGGGGCCTGGGGCGTCGGGGAGCTGTTTTTT.